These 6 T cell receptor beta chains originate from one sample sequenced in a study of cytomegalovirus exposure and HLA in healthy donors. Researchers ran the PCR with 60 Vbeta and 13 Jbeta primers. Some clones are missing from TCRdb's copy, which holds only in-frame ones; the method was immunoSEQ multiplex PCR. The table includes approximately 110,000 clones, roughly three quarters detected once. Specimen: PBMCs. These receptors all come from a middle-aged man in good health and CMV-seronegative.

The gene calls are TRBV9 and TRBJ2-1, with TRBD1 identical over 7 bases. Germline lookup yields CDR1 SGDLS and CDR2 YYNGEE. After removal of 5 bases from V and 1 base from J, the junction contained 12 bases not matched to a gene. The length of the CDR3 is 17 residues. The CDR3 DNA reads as TGTGCCAGCAGACCCGGGGCTGGGGACAGTTCCTACAATGAGCAGTTCTTC. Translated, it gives CASRPGAGDSSYNEQFF.

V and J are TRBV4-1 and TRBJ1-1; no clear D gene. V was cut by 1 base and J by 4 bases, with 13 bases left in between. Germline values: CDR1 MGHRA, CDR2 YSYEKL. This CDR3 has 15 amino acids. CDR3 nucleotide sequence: TGCGCCAGCAGCCAAGGACGACGAGAGGGCACTGAAGCTTTCTTT. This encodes CASSQGRREGTEAFF.

The CDR3 spells CASEDSYNEKLFF. DNA for the CDR3: TGTGCCAGCGAAGACAGTTATAATGAAAAACTGTTTTTT. V and J are TRBV7-9 and TRBJ1-4, with D perhaps matching TRBD1 (5 bases). The CDR3 length is 13 residues. The V gene's germline CDR1 is SEHNR and CDR2 FQNEAQ (reference sequence). V shed 8 bases and J shed 4 bases, with 11 bases lying between them.

CDR3 nucleotides: TGTGCCAGCAGTTATTACAGGGGCTCTGGGGCCAACGTCCTGACTTTC. It codes for CASSYYRGSGANVLTF. The rearrangement uses TRBV6-5 and TRBJ2-6; 7 nucleotides line up with TRBD1. The CDR3 consists of 16 residues. V shed 3 bases and J 0 bases; nucleotides not matched to a gene: 2. The V gene's germline CDR1 is MNHEY and CDR2 SVGAGI.

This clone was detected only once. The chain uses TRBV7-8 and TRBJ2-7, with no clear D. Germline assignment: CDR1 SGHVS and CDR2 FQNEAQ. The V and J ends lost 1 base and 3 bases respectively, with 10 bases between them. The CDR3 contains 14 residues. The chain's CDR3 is CASSLVPTNYEQYF. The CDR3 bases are TGTGCCAGCAGCTTAGTGCCCACAAACTACGAGCAGTACTTC.

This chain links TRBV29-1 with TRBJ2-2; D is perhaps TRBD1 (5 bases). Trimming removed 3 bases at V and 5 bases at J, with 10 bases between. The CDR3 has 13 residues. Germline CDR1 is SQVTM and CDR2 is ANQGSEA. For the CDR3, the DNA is TGCAGCGTTGATAGGGGCAGGACCGGGGAGCTGTTTTTT. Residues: CSVDRGRTGELFF.